The clone carrying this TCR beta chain turned up a few times. Its cognate antigen is unknown. The source of the sample is a study of T cells after yellow fever vaccination. Study overall: Those fractions that held only low numbers of cells were prepared using the SMART-Seq v4 Ultra Low Input RNA kit.

Study-wide results and limits: Most primary-vaccination clones recurred post-booster (approximately 96% CD4, about 87% CD8). Only a small proportion of the clonotypes turned up in both the CD4 and the CD8 compartments, likely arising from convergent recombination.

The study made its TCR cDNA through 5'RACE template switching. That step introduced a universal primer site along with UMIs. TCRdb recomputed calls from the 5' RACE reads with MiXCR, one row per CDR3 protein. Found here are about 400,000 distinct CDR3 sequences, around 6.4% of them singletons; the top ten hold over 12%. Sample: PBMCs, taken 5 days after the yellow fever booster vaccination. The sequence derives from a man aged 25-40 years who received the YFV17D yellow fever vaccine.

CDR3 nucleotide sequence: TGCAGTGCTAGAGATAACTCTGGCAATCAGCCCCAGCATTTT. Encoded protein: CSARDNSGNQPQHF. V is TRBV20-1 and J is TRBJ1-5; D uncertain. The germline V gene encodes CDR1 DFQATT and CDR2 SNEGSKA (reference sequence). This CDR3 is 14 amino acids long. The ends were cut back, 0 bases at V and 2 bases at J, with 8 bases in the middle.